The present TCR beta chain was sequenced within a study of human T cells and chemical hapten exposure. Across the study: Weekly diphenylcyclopropenone doses were given to patients' scalps across the approximately 25-week study. Mainly, slight library volume differences in the pool made TCR yields vary. General study points: The presence of alopecia in the donors means their immune response may differ from healthy people's.

CDR3 length: 15 amino acids. Trimming took 0 bases from V and 10 from J, leaving 13 bases between them. CDR1 and CDR2 (germline): LGHNA, YNFKEQ. This clonotype was found many times. Its antigen is currently unknown. Time point meaning: patch test 2, 6 weeks after DPC sensitization. Sample treatment: therapeutic diphenylcyclopropenone sensitization with weekly scalp DPC. Original methodology: Per-sample TCR counts ranged from about 20,000 to 700,000, median 95,638. TCRdb processed the RACE reads anew with MiXCR; each CDR3 protein has one entry. TCRdb's processing, not the study's, gives the V and J calls here. The table shows roughly 94,000 distinct CDR3 sequences, with about 9.3% occurring only once.

The TCR sequence derives from a woman in her forties with alopecia areata. Some clones in this sample may be carry-over from other donors' samples. The sample was whole blood, taken in connection with sensitization to the hapten diphenylcyclopropenone (DPC). The chain employs TRBV4-2 and TRBJ1-6; D is perhaps TRBD1 (6 bases). CDR3 in DNA: TGTGCCAGCAGCCAAGATCCGGACAGTGGCTCACCCCTCCACTTT. Residues: CASSQDPDSGSPLHF.